This TCR beta chain was recorded in a study of shared clonotypes between healthy human individuals. The repertoire was sequenced with immunoSEQ multiplex PCR; TCRdb's copy has only in-frame clones and lacks some. The repertoire holds millions of clones, with around nine tenths as singletons. The V end was cut by 2 bases, the J end by 2 bases, with 7 bases between. The germline gives CDR1 GTSNPN, CDR2 SVGIG (reference sequence). The CDR3 totals 13 residues. Note on this clone: Its antigen is as yet unknown. Other DNA sequences in this sample translate to the same CDR3.

Study conclusions and caveats: Blood was the only sampled material, and tissue repertoires likely differ.

The V gene is TRBV30, the J gene TRBJ1-5; TRBD1 might be the D (6 bases). This TCR was recovered from a man in his late teens or twenties in good health. Material: naive CD4+ T cells sorted from blood. The subset denotes: CD45RA+ positively selected. As DNA, the CDR3 is TGTGCCTGGAGTTCAGGGGGCAATCAGCCCCAGCATTTT. Its translation: CAWSSGGNQPQHF.